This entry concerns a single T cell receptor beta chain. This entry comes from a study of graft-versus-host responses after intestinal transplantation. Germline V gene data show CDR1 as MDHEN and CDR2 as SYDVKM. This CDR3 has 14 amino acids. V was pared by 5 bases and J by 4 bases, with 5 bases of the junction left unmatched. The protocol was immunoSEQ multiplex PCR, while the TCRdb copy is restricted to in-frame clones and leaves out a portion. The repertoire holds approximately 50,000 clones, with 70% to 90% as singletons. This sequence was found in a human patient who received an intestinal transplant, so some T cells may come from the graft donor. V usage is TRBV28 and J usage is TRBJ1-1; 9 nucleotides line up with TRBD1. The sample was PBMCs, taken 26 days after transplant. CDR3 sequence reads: CASSMTGGPTEAFF. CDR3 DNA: TGTGCCAGCAGTATGACAGGGGGGCCCACTGAAGCTTTCTTT.